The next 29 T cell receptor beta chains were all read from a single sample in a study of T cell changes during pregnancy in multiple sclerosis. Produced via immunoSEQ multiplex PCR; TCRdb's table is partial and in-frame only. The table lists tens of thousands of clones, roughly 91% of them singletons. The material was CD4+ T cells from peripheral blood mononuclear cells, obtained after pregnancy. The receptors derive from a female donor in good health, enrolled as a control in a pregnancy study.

CDR3 region: CATRTPPGQIYGYTF. CDR3 DNA sequence: TGTGCCACTCGAACTCCCCCGGGACAGATCTATGGCTACACCTTC. The rearrangement links TRBV10-3 to TRBJ1-2; 7 nucleotides agree with TRBD1. Germline V gene lookup returns CDR1 ENHRY and CDR2 SYGVKD. The CDR3 spans 15 residues. V lost 10 bases to trimming and J lost 4 bases; unmatched junction nucleotides: 15.

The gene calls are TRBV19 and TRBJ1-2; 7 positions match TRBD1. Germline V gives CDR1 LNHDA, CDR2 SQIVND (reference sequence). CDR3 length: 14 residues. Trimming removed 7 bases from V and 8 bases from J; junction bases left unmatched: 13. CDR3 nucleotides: TGTGCCAGTAAGATTCCGGGACAGAGAGGCGGCTACACCTTC. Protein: CASKIPGQRGGYTF.

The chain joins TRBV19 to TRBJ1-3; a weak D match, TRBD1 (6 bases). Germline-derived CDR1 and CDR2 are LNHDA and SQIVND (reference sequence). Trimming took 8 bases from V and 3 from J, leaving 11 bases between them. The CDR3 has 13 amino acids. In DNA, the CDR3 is TGTGCCAGTCGACAGGATAATGGAAACACCATATATTTT. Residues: CASRQDNGNTIYF. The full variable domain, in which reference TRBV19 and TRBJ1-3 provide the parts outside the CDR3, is DGGITQSPKYLFRKEGQNVTLSCEQNLNHDAMYWYRQDPGQGLRLIYYSQIVNDFQKGDIAEGYSVSREKKESFPLTVTSAQKNPTAFYLCASRQDNGNTIYFGEGSWLTVV.

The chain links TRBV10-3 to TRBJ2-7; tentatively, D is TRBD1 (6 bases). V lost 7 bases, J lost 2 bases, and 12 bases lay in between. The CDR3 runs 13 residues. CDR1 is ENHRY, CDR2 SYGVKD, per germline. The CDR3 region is CAITKGVPYEQYF. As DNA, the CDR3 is TGTGCCATCACCAAGGGGGTTCCCTACGAGCAGTACTTC.

CDR3 nucleotides: TGTGCCATCAGGCAGACAGGGGGCCAAAACGAGCAGTACTTC. It specifies CAIRQTGGQNEQYF. The V and J genes are TRBV10-3 and TRBJ2-7; TRBD1 matches at 10 bases. The CDR3 runs 14 residues. Germline V gives CDR1 ENHRY, CDR2 SYGVKD. With 6 bases clipped from V and 5 bases from J, the junction kept 7 bases outside the gene matches.

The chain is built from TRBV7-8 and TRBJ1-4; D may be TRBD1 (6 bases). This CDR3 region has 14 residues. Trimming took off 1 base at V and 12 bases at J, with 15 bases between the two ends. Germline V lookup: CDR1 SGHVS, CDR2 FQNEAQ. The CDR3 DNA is TGTGCCAGCAGCTTAGATGGACAGCTGAGGCAACTGTTTTTT. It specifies CASSLDGQLRQLFF. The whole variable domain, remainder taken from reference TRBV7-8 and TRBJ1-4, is GAGVSQSPRYKVAKRGQDVALRCDPISGHVSLFWYQQALGQGPEFLTYFQNEAQLDKSGLPSDRFFAERPEGSVSTLKIQRTQQEDSAVYLCASSLDGQLRQLFFGSGTQLSVL.

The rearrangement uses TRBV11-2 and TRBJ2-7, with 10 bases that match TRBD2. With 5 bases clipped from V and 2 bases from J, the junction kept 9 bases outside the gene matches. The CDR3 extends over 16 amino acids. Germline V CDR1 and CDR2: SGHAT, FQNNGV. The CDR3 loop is CASSPIRSGRAYEQYF. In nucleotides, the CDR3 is TGTGCCAGCAGCCCCATCCGGAGCGGGAGGGCCTACGAGCAGTACTTC.

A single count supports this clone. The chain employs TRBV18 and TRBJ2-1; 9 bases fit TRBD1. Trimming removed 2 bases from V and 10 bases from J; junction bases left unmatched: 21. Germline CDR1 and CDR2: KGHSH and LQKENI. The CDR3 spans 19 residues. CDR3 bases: TGTGCCAGCTCACCAGTAAACACTCCGGGACAGGGTCCGGCGGGGGAGCAGTTCTTC. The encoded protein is CASSPVNTPGQGPAGEQFF.

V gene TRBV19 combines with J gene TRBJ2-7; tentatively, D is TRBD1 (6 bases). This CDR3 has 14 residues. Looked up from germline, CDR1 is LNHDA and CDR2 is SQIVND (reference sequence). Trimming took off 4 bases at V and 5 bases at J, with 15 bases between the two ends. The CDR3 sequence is CASSTGHRVNEQYF. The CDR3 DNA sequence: TGTGCCAGTAGTACCGGACACAGGGTTAACGAGCAGTACTTC.

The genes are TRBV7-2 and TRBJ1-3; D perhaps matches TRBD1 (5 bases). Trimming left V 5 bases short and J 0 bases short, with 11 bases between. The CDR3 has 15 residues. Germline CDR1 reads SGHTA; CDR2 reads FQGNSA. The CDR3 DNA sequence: TGTGCCAGCAGCCCACAGGTGCTCTCTGGAAACACCATATATTTT. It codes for CASSPQVLSGNTIYF.

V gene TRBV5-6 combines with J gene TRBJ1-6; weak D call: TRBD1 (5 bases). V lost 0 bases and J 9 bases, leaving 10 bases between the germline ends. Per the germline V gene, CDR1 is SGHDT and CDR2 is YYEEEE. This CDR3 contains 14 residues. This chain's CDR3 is CASSLEQVVSPLHF. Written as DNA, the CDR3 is TGTGCCAGCAGCTTGGAACAGGTCGTTTCACCCCTCCACTTT.

The CDR3 is CAWQSPVHYGYTF. The CDR3 DNA sequence: TGTGCCTGGCAGTCCCCCGTTCACTATGGCTACACCTTC. This sequence joins TRBV30 and TRBJ1-2, with D hard to call. This CDR3 has 13 residues. Trimming pared 5 bases from V and 3 bases from J, leaving 13 bases between. Germline V gene sequence: CDR1 GTSNPN, CDR2 SVGIG (reference sequence).

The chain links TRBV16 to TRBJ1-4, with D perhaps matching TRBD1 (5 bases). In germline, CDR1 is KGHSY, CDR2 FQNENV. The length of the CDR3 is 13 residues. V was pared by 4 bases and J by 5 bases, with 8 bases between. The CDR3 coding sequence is TGTGCCAGCAGCCCACAGGTGAATGAAAAACTGTTTTTT. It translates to CASSPQVNEKLFF. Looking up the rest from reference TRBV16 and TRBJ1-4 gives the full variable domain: GEEVAQTPKHLVRGEGQKAKLYCAPIKGHSYVFWYQQVLKNEFKFLISFQNENVFDETGMPKERFSAKCLPNSPCSLEIQATKLEDSAVYFCASSPQVNEKLFFGSGTQLSVL.

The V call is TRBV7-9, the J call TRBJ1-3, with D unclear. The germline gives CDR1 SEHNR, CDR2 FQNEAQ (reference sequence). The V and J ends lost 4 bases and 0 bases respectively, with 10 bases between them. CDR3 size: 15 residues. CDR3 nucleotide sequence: TGTGCCAGCAGCTCCCGGGAGATCTCTGGAAACACCATATATTTT. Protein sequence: CASSSREISGNTIYF. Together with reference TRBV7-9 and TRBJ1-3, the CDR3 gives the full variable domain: DTGVSQNPRHKITKRGQNVTFRCDPISEHNRLYWYRQTLGQGPEFLTYFQNEAQLEKSRLLSDRFSAERPKGSFSTLEIQRTEQGDSAMYLCASSSREISGNTIYFGEGSWLTVV.

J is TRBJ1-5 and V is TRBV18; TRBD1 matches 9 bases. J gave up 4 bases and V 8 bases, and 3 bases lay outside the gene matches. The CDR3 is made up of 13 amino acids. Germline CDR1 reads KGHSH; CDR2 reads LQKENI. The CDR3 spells CASGGQGNQPQHF. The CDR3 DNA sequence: TGTGCCAGCGGGGGACAGGGTAATCAGCCCCAGCATTTT. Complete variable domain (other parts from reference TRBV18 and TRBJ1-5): NAGVMQNPRHLVRRRGQEARLRCSPMKGHSHVYWYRQLPEEGLKFMVYLQKENIIDESGMPKERFSAEFPKEGPSILRIQQVVRGDSAAYFCASGGQGNQPQHFGDGTRLSIL.

Here the CDR3 DNA reads TGCGCCAGCAGCCAATACCAGGTCACCGGGGAGCTGTTTTTT. Translating it yields CASSQYQVTGELFF. V usage is TRBV4-1 and J usage is TRBJ2-2, with D hard to call. This CDR3 has 14 amino acids. Trimming pared 2 bases from V and 4 bases from J, leaving 8 bases between. CDR1 is MGHRA and CDR2 is YSYEKL in the germline V gene.

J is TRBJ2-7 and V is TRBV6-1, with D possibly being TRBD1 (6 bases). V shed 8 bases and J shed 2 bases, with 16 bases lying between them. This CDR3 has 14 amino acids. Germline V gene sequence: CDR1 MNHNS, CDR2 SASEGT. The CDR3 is CASQIRDITYEQYF. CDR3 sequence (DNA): TGTGCCAGCCAAATCCGGGACATAACCTACGAGCAGTACTTC.

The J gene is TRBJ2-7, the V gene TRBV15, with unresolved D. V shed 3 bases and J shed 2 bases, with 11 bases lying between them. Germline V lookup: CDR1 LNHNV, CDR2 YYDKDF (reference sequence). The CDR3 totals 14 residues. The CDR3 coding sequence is TGTGCCACCAGCAGGGCCAGGAATACCTACGAGCAGTACTTC. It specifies CATSRARNTYEQYF. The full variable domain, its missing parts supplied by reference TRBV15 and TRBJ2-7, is DAMVIQNPRYQVTQFGKPVTLSCSQTLNHNVMYWYQQKSSQAPKLLFHYYDKDFNNEADTPDNFQSRRPNTSFCFLDIRSPGLGDTAMYLCATSRARNTYEQYFGPGTRLTVT.

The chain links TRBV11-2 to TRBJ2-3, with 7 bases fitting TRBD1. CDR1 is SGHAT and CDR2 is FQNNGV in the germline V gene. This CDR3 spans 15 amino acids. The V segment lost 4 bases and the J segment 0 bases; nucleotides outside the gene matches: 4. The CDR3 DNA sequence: TGTGCCAGCAGCTCCAGACAGGGTAGCACAGATACGCAGTATTTT. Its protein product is CASSSRQGSTDTQYF.

Here the CDR3 DNA reads TGTGCCAGCTCACTAGGGAGCGGGGGGAGTCTCAATGAGCAGTTCTTC. This encodes CASSLGSGGSLNEQFF. This chain joins TRBV18 and TRBJ2-1; TRBD2 matches at 9 bases. J was trimmed by 6 bases and V by 4 bases; bases with no gene match: 10. The CDR3 consists of 16 residues. Per the germline V gene, CDR1 is KGHSH and CDR2 is LQKENI.

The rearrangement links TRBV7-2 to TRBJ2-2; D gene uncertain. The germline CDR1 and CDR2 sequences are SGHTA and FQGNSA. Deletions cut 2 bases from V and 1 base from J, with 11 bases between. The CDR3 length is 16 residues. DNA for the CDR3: TGTGCCAGCAGCTTAAAAGCGAGCAGGAACACCGGGGAGCTGTTTTTT. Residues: CASSLKASRNTGELFF. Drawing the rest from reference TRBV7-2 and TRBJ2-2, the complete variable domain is GAGVSQSPSNKVTEKGKDVELRCDPISGHTALYWYRQSLGQGLEFLIYFQGNSAPDKSGLPSDRFSAERTGGSVSTLTIQRTQQEDSAVYLCASSLKASRNTGELFFGEGSRLTVL.

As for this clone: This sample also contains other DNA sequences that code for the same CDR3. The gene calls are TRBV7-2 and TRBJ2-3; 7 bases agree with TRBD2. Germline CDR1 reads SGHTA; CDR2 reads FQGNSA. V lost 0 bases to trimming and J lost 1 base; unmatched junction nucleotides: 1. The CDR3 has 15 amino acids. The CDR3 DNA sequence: TGTGCCAGCAGCTTAGCGGCGGGAGGCACAGATACGCAGTATTTT. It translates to CASSLAAGGTDTQYF. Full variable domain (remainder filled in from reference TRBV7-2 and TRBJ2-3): GAGVSQSPSNKVTEKGKDVELRCDPISGHTALYWYRQSLGQGLEFLIYFQGNSAPDKSGLPSDRFSAERTGGSVSTLTIQRTQQEDSAVYLCASSLAAGGTDTQYFGPGTRLTVL.

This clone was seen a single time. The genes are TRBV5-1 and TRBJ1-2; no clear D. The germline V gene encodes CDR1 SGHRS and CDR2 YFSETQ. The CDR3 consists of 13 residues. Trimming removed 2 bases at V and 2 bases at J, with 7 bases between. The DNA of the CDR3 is TGCGCCAGCAGCTTTGGGCAGAACTATGGCTACACCTTC. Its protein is CASSFGQNYGYTF.

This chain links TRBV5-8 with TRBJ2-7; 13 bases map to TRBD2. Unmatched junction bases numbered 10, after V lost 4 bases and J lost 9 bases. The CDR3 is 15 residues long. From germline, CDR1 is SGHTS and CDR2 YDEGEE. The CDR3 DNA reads TGTGCCAGCAGCCTACTAGCGGGAGGGCCCTCCGGGCAGTACTTC. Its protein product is CASSLLAGGPSGQYF.

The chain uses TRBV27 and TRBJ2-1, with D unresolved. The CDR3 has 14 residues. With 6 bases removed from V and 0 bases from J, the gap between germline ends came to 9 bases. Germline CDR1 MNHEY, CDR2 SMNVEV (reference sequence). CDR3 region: CASSPPSSYNEQFF. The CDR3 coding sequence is TGTGCCAGCAGCCCACCGAGCTCCTACAATGAGCAGTTCTTC.

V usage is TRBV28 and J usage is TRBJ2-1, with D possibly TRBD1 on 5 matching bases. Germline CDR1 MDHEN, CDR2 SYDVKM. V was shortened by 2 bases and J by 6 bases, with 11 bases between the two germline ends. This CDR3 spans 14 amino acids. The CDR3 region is CASSLRGKPNEQFF. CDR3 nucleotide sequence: TGTGCCAGCAGTTTAAGGGGAAAGCCCAATGAGCAGTTCTTC.

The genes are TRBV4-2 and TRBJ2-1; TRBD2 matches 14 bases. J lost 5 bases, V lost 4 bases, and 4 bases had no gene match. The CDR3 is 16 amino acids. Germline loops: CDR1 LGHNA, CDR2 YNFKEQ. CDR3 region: CASSPGLAGGHNEQFF. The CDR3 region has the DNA TGTGCCAGCAGCCCAGGACTAGCGGGGGGACACAATGAGCAGTTCTTC.

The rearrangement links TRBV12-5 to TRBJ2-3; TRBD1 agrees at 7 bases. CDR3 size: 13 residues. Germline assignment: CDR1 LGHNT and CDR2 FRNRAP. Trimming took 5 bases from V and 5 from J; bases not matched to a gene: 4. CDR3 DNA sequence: TGTGCTAGTGGTATAAACAGGGGAGATACGCAGTATTTT. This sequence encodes CASGINRGDTQYF.

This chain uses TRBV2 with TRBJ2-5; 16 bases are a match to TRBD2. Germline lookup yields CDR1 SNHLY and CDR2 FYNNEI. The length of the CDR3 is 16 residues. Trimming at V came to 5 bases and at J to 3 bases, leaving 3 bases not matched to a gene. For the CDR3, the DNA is TGTGCCAGCAGTCCCGGGACTAGCGGGAGGGAAGAGACCCAGTACTTC. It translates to CASSPGTSGREETQYF.